This T cell receptor (beta chain) originates from a study of blood T cell repertoires in COVID-19. As for the study in general: From the United States, Italy and Spain came samples of acute and convalescent COVID-19. The cDNA or gDNA used as material had been derived from T cells, B-cell-depleted T cells, or PBMCs.

Per the study methods: For nucleated cells, counts were estimated from reference gene primer amplification. Clones were read by immunoSEQ multiplex PCR, and TCRdb kept only the in-frame ones, dropping some. The V and J calls and clone size were taken over from that table, and D and trimming were inferred from the DNA. The sample yields around 250,000 clones, just under 85% seen once. The CDR3 is 15 residues long. After removal of 2 bases from V and 3 bases from J, the junction contained 3 bases not matched to a gene. The V gene's germline CDR1 is MRHNA and CDR2 SNTAGT. Cohort assignment relied on participant-reported clinical history.

The chain joins TRBV6-4 to TRBJ2-1; 8 bases agree with TRBD2. Sequencing was done on a sample of PBMCs or T cells enriched from blood (not recorded which). This clonotype originated in a man aged 40-55 years who had recovered from COVID-19. The chain's CDR3 is CASSDRSGGYNEQFF. As DNA, the CDR3 is TGTGCCAGCAGTGACAGGAGCGGGGGCTACAATGAGCAGTTCTTC.